One sample yielded the 32 T cell receptor beta chains listed below, sequenced in a study of CD8 T cells in ankylosing spondylitis. General study points: A motif of under ten highly homologous TCR beta variants was seen as apparently characteristic of ankylosing spondylitis blood.

TCRdb ran MiXCR on the 5' RACE reads and lists one entry per CDR3 protein. The data contain about 450,000 distinct CDR3 sequences, 26% of them singletons. Their antigens are not known. The sample was blood, either unsorted or a sorted T cell fraction (not recorded which). These TCRs come from a male donor with ankylosing spondylitis.

This clonotype was seen ten or more times. V is TRBV5-1 and J is TRBJ2-1, with TRBD2 matching over 10 bases. The V segment lost 4 bases and the J segment 4 bases; nucleotides outside the gene matches: 5. This CDR3 contains 15 residues. Germline CDR1 SGHRS, CDR2 YFSETQ. The CDR3 spells CASSVTSGDYNEQFF. The CDR3 bases are TGCGCCAGCAGCGTTACTAGCGGGGATTACAATGAGCAGTTCTTC.

V and J are TRBV12-3 or TRBV12-4 and TRBJ2-7; D call uncertain. V shed 11 bases and J shed 6 bases, with 11 bases lying between them. The CDR3 sequence is 10 residues long. The CDR3 here is CAATWGEQYF. CDR3 bases: TGTGCCGCAACATGGGGCGAGCAGTACTTC.

This sequence joins TRBV12-3 or TRBV12-4 and TRBJ2-5, with a possible D match to TRBD2 (6 bases). V gave up 3 bases and J gave up 5 bases, with 13 bases separating them. This CDR3 region has 14 residues. For the CDR3, the DNA is TGTGCCAGCAGTTTCACGCAAGGAGGGGAGACCCAGTACTTC. Amino acids: CASSFTQGGETQYF.

The chain is built from TRBV12-3 or TRBV12-4 and TRBJ2-5, with D hard to call. This CDR3 region has 13 residues. V was clipped by 3 bases and J by 5 bases, with 10 bases between them. The CDR3: CASSFRREETQYF. In DNA form, the CDR3 reads TGTGCCAGCAGTTTCCGGCGAGAGGAGACCCAGTACTTC.

This clonotype was counted only a few times. The V and J genes are TRBV5-1 and TRBJ2-3; D possibly uses TRBD1 or TRBD2 (5 bases each). CDR3 length equals 16 residues. The germline CDR1 and CDR2 sequences are SGHRS and YFSETQ. Between the trimmed V and J ends, which lost 0 bases and 4 bases, there was a span of 15 bases. CDR3 sequence: CASSLARAGRADTQYF. CDR3 in DNA: TGCGCCAGCAGCTTGGCCAGGGCAGGGAGAGCAGATACGCAGTATTTT.

The chain couples TRBV12-3 or TRBV12-4 to TRBJ2-7; 16 bases agree with TRBD2. This CDR3 contains 17 residues. The trim removed 5 bases at V and 3 bases at J, leaving 7 bases unmatched. This CDR3 is CASSPGLAGGPGYEQYF. The DNA of the CDR3 is TGTGCCAGCAGTCCGGGACTAGCGGGAGGGCCCGGCTACGAGCAGTACTTC.

The rearrangement joins TRBV15 to TRBJ2-5; D remains ambiguous. The CDR3 covers 13 residues. Germline CDR1 reads LNHNV; CDR2 reads YYDKDF (reference sequence). Trimming took 2 bases from V and 0 from J, leaving 4 bases between them. The CDR3 is CATSRLNQETQYF. The CDR3 coding sequence is TGTGCCACCAGCAGATTAAACCAAGAGACCCAGTACTTC.

The CDR3 sequence: CASSVDRDEAFF. The CDR3 nucleotides are TGTGCCAGCAGCGTAGACCGGGATGAAGCTTTCTTT. V and J are TRBV9 and TRBJ1-1; D is unresolved. Trimming pared 0 bases from V and 7 bases from J, leaving 7 bases between. The CDR3 spans 12 residues. CDR1 is SGDLS and CDR2 is YYNGEE in the germline V gene.

This clonotype was detected many times. The gene calls are TRBV20-1 and TRBJ2-5, with D unresolved. Germline CDR1 and CDR2: DFQATT and SNEGSKA (reference sequence). The V and J ends lost 0 bases and 2 bases respectively, with 10 bases between them. This CDR3 comprises 14 residues. The CDR3: CSARDLPQQETQYF. The DNA for the CDR3 is TGCAGTGCTAGAGACCTACCCCAGCAAGAGACCCAGTACTTC.

The genes are TRBV10-1 and TRBJ2-1; tentative D call: TRBD2 (5 bases). Trimming took off 0 bases at V and 6 bases at J, with 6 bases between the two ends. Germline CDR1 is WNHNN and CDR2 is SYGVQD (reference sequence). The CDR3 is made up of 13 amino acids. CDR3 DNA: TGCGCCAGCAGTGAGTCCCTAGCCAATGAGCAGTTCTTC. This sequence encodes CASSESLANEQFF.

This rearrangement joins TRBV9 to TRBJ2-1; D is unresolved. V lost 3 bases, J lost 4 bases, and 5 bases lay in between. The CDR3 is made up of 12 amino acids. Germline V gives CDR1 SGDLS, CDR2 YYNGEE. CDR3 in DNA: TGTGCCAGCAGCGCCCGTTACAATGAGCAGTTCTTC. Protein product: CASSARYNEQFF.

This clonotype occurred a few times. The chain carries TRBV2 and TRBJ2-1, with a tentative D call TRBD2 (6 bases). This CDR3 comprises 15 residues. The germline gives CDR1 SNHLY, CDR2 FYNNEI. Between the trimmed V and J ends, which lost 11 bases and 0 bases, there was a span of 17 bases. The CDR3 spells CASNFGGSSYNEQFF. The CDR3 bases are TGTGCCTCCAATTTTGGGGGGAGCTCCTACAATGAGCAGTTCTTC.

This clonotype has just a few counts. The chain employs TRBV19 and TRBJ2-5; perhaps D is TRBD1 or TRBD2 (5 bases each). CDR1 and CDR2 from the germline V gene are LNHDA and SQIVND (reference sequence). V shed 6 bases and J shed 4 bases, with 12 bases lying between them. The CDR3 is 13 residues long. The CDR3 region has the DNA TGTGCCAGTAGATCCCGGGACCGAGAGACCCAGTACTTC. Translating it yields CASRSRDRETQYF. The full variable domain, completed using reference TRBV19 and TRBJ2-5, is DGGITQSPKYLFRKEGQNVTLSCEQNLNHDAMYWYRQDPGQGLRLIYYSQIVNDFQKGDIAEGYSVSREKKESFPLTVTSAQKNPTAFYLCASRSRDRETQYFGPGTRLLVL.

J is TRBJ2-1 and V is TRBV5-1; D is unclear. The germline V gene has CDR1 SGHRS and CDR2 YFSETQ. Between the trimmed V and J ends, which lost 5 bases and 0 bases, there was a span of 9 bases. The CDR3 totals 14 residues. DNA for the CDR3: TGCGCCAGCAGGTCAACGGTCTCCTACAATGAGCAGTTCTTC. Translation: CASRSTVSYNEQFF. The full variable domain, completed using reference TRBV5-1 and TRBJ2-1, is KAGVTQTPRYLIKTRGQQVTLSCSPISGHRSVSWYQQTPGQGLQFLFEYFSETQRNKGNFPGRFSGRQFSNSRSEMNVSTLELGDSALYLCASRSTVSYNEQFFGPGTRLTVL.

This clonotype was seen more than once but under ten times. This chain uses TRBV5-6 with TRBJ2-3, with D possibly TRBD2 on 5 matching bases. Looked up from germline, CDR1 is SGHDT and CDR2 is YYEEEE. The CDR3 has 13 amino acids. Trimming shortened V by 4 bases and J by 5 bases, and 11 bases separated the two germline ends. DNA of the CDR3: TGTGCCAGCAGCGTTCAGGAGGAAGATACGCAGTATTTT. Protein: CASSVQEEDTQYF.

The chain joins TRBV5-1 to TRBJ2-3, with 8 bases that match TRBD2. The V segment lost 0 bases and the J segment 6 bases; nucleotides outside the gene matches: 6. The length of the CDR3 is 15 residues. Looked up from germline, CDR1 is SGHRS and CDR2 is YFSETQ. CDR3 nucleotides: TGCGCCAGCAGCTTGGCCGGGACTAGGGCCGATACGCAGTATTTT. Its protein is CASSLAGTRADTQYF.

The V call is TRBV20-1, the J call TRBJ2-7; 9 bases are shared with TRBD2. The CDR3 runs to 13 residues. Germline V gene sequence: CDR1 DFQATT, CDR2 SNEGSKA (reference sequence). V lost 5 bases, J lost 6 bases, and 8 bases stayed unmatched. Here the CDR3 DNA reads TGCAGTGCTTTAGCGGGAGCTCCATCCGAGCAGTACGTC. Translating it yields CSALAGAPSEQYV.

This clonotype was found a few times. The chain is built from TRBV21-1 and TRBJ1-2; the D call of TRBD1 is as the table states it, not checked on the DNA. TRBV21-1 is a pseudogene segment. This CDR3 contains 15 residues. CDR3 nucleotides: TGTGCCAGCAGCAAAGTGTCAGGGATGGGGTATGGCTACACCTTC. Translated: CASSKVSGMGYGYTF.

This clonotype was detected a few times. J is TRBJ2-2 and V is TRBV4-1; TRBD2 aligns across 10 bases. CDR1 is MGHRA, CDR2 YSYEKL, per germline. This CDR3 comprises 16 residues. The junction had 5 bases not matched to a gene; V was cut back by 0 bases and J by 7 bases. The CDR3 protein is CASSQDGLAVGGELFF. CDR3 bases: TGCGCCAGCAGCCAAGATGGACTAGCGGTAGGCGGGGAGCTGTTTTTT.

This clonotype showed up just a few times. The V gene is TRBV30, the J gene TRBJ2-3, with D uncertain. With 3 bases removed from V and 1 base from J, the gap between germline ends came to 14 bases. Looked up from germline, CDR1 is GTSNPN and CDR2 is SVGIG (reference sequence). CDR3 length: 15 amino acids. CDR3 loop: CAWRGRGRRTDTQYF. CDR3 in DNA: TGTGCCTGGAGGGGCCGCGGCCGCCGCACAGATACGCAGTATTTT. Based on the CDR3 plus reference TRBV30 and TRBJ2-3, the full variable domain is SQTIHQWPATLVQPVGSPLSLECTVEGTSNPNLYWYRQAAGRGLQLLFYSVGIGQISSEVPQNLSASRPQDRQFILSSKKLLLSDSGFYLCAWRGRGRRTDTQYFGPGTRLTVL.

This clonotype showed up just a few times. The chain combines TRBV18 with TRBJ1-4, with 9 bases that match TRBD1. Germline V gene sequence: CDR1 KGHSH, CDR2 LQKENI. With V trimmed by 5 bases and J by 0 bases, 7 bases remained unmatched. The length of the CDR3 is 17 residues. In nucleotides, the CDR3 is TGTGCCAGCTCAGCCACCGGGACAGGGTCAACTAATGAAAAACTGTTTTTT. This gives the protein CASSATGTGSTNEKLFF. Supplemented by reference TRBV18 and TRBJ1-4, the full variable domain reads NAGVMQNPRHLVRRRGQEARLRCSPMKGHSHVYWYRQLPEEGLKFMVYLQKENIIDESGMPKERFSAEFPKEGPSILRIQQVVRGDSAAYFCASSATGTGSTNEKLFFGSGTQLSVL.

This clonotype was detected a few times. This chain uses TRBV29-1 with TRBJ2-2; D is uncertain. Trimming took off 6 bases at V and 3 bases at J, with 17 bases between the two ends. The germline gives CDR1 SQVTM, CDR2 ANQGSEA. The CDR3 totals 15 residues. The CDR3 coding sequence is TGCAGCGTGGCACCTGACTTCCTGGACACCGGGGAGCTGTTTTTT. This encodes CSVAPDFLDTGELFF.

This clonotype came up a few times. V usage is TRBV7-9 and J usage is TRBJ2-3; D possibly corresponds to TRBD2 (5 bases). The germline V and J ends were trimmed by 3 bases and 3 bases, with 13 bases remaining between them. The V gene's germline CDR1 is SEHNR and CDR2 FQNEAQ (reference sequence). CDR3 length equals 15 residues. This CDR3 is CASSFGLGGTDTQYF. CDR3 sequence (DNA): TGTGCCAGCAGCTTCGGGCTCGGAGGAACAGATACGCAGTATTTT.

The V and J genes are TRBV24-1 and TRBJ2-3, with D maybe TRBD2 (6 bases). CDR3 size: 15 residues. Trimming took off 6 bases at V and 2 bases at J, with 14 bases between the two ends. Germline CDR1 is KGHDR and CDR2 is SFDVKD. CDR3 amino acids: CATSSTGTATDTQYF. CDR3 nucleotides: TGTGCCACCAGTAGTACCGGGACTGCCACAGATACGCAGTATTTT.

This chain connects TRBV20-1 to TRBJ1-6; no reliable D call. The CDR3 spans 11 residues. The germline V gene encodes CDR1 DFQATT and CDR2 SNEGSKA (reference sequence). V lost 3 bases, J lost 8 bases, and 5 bases lay in between. This chain's CDR3 is CSASTDSPLHF. Here the CDR3 DNA reads TGCAGTGCTAGTACCGATTCACCCCTCCACTTT.

This sequence joins TRBV6-1 and TRBJ1-5; 9 nucleotides align to TRBD1. This CDR3 region has 16 residues. The junction had 8 bases not matched to a gene; V was cut back by 6 bases and J by 2 bases. Germline V CDR1 and CDR2: MNHNS, SASEGT. The CDR3 loop is CASRGTWTGGNQPQHF. For the CDR3, the DNA is TGTGCCAGCAGGGGTACTTGGACAGGGGGCAATCAGCCCCAGCATTTT.

This sequence joins TRBV20-1 and TRBJ2-7; the match to TRBD2 covers 9 bases. This CDR3 is built from 14 residues. The V gene's germline CDR1 is DFQATT and CDR2 SNEGSKA (reference sequence). Trimming cost V 6 bases and J 4 bases; bases outside gene matches: 10. The CDR3 coding sequence is TGCAGTGCCGGGCCTAGCGGGATTACTTACGAGCAGTACTTC. Translated, it gives CSAGPSGITYEQYF.

The J gene is TRBJ2-7, the V gene TRBV6-5; TRBD1 agrees at 7 bases. The CDR3 loop spans 16 amino acids. J was trimmed by 1 base and V by 0 bases; bases with no gene match: 6. Germline CDR1 is MNHEY and CDR2 is SVGAGI. This CDR3 is CASSYSMMGQSYEQYF. The CDR3 DNA reads TGTGCCAGCAGTTACTCTATGATGGGACAGTCCTACGAGCAGTACTTC.

This chain connects TRBV20-1 to TRBJ1-5; no reliable D call. Deletions cut 6 bases from V and 2 bases from J, with 11 bases between. This CDR3 region has 13 residues. Germline CDR1 and CDR2: DFQATT and SNEGSKA (reference sequence). The CDR3 spells CSASMGGNQPQHF. The CDR3 DNA reads TGCAGTGCATCGATGGGCGGCAATCAGCCCCAGCATTTT.

This chain links TRBV5-1 with TRBJ2-1; 9 nucleotides line up with TRBD1. CDR1 is SGHRS, CDR2 YFSETQ, per germline. J gave up 4 bases and V 7 bases, and 9 bases lay outside the gene matches. CDR3 length equals 15 residues. In nucleotides, the CDR3 is TGCGCCAGCCGAAGCGGACAGGGGTCTTACAATGAGCAGTTCTTC. Its protein is CASRSGQGSYNEQFF.

This clonotype was observed a handful of times. The J gene is TRBJ2-2, the V gene TRBV5-1; D is uncertain. The V end lost 1 base, the J end lost 0 bases, and 10 bases lay between the germline ends. Germline V lookup: CDR1 SGHRS, CDR2 YFSETQ. This CDR3 is 16 amino acids long. Here the CDR3 reads CASSLTGFSNTGELFF. The CDR3 DNA sequence: TGCGCCAGCAGCTTGACCGGGTTTTCGAACACCGGGGAGCTGTTTTTT.

The genes are TRBV20-1 and TRBJ2-1; D is unresolved. Trimming stripped 3 bases from V and 0 bases from J, with 15 bases between. The CDR3 sequence is 16 residues long. Germline CDR1 is DFQATT and CDR2 is SNEGSKA (reference sequence). The CDR3 coding sequence is TGCAGTGCTAGCGATGCCGAGACTCTCTCCTACAATGAGCAGTTCTTC. This codes for CSASDAETLSYNEQFF.